What follows describes a single TCR beta chain. What it binds is unknown. Original data processing: What underpinned the distant-metastasis classifier for papillary thyroid cancer was the set of CDR3 differences across clinicopathological groups. TCRdb re-called clones from the PCR reads using MiXCR. The V and J calls and clone size are TCRdb's, not the authors'. The sample contains approximately 90,000 clones, over 9.5% of which appear only once. This entry belongs to a study of metastatic and nonmetastatic thyroid tumors. Overall study: Where malignant and benign thyroid patients were concerned, repertoires were compared across blood and tumor or nodule tissue. Whole-study results and caveats: According to reports, the diversity of TCR beta was significantly higher in malignant thyroid tumors than in benign nodules, and this held in both blood and tumor samples.

The V segment lost 5 bases and the J segment 8 bases; nucleotides outside the gene matches: 19. CDR1 is SGHAT, CDR2 FQDESV, per germline (reference sequence). The CDR3 spans 18 residues. All patients were treatment-naive before thyroid surgery. This receptor was identified in a female donor with papillary thyroid cancer or a benign thyroid nodule (not recorded which). Some clones in this sample may be carry-over from other donors' samples. The sample consisted of blood. The V call is TRBV11-1, the J call TRBJ2-1, with 9 bases aligning to TRBD1. Here the CDR3 reads CASSAGSEGQGTIYEQFF. The CDR3 DNA reads as TGTGCCAGCAGCGCCGGATCCGAGGGACAGGGAACGATCTATGAGCAGTTCTTC.